This paragraph reports one T cell receptor beta chain. The antigen is not known. Germline loops: CDR1 SGHAT, CDR2 FQNNGV. The CDR3 sequence is 13 residues long. V was shortened by 5 bases and J by 3 bases, with 11 bases between the two germline ends. The data originate from a study of cytomegalovirus exposure and HLA in healthy donors. Study-wide background: An earlier analysis found fewer than 140 million unique TCR beta sequences from 150 million to 200 million T cells.

Study-wide results and caveats: Most TCR sequences were uncommon, yet certain public TCRs appeared in many donors. Reported findings show TCR beta sequences accurately forecast HLA-A and HLA-B alleles in most subjects. Being indistinguishable, some V segments were excluded, TRBV6-2 and TRBV6-3 among them.

The PCR made use of 60 Vbeta and 13 Jbeta primers. Libraries were prepared by immunoSEQ multiplex PCR; TCRdb keeps only in-frame clonotypes and omits some of them. The sample has about 200,000 clones; roughly an eighth are singletons. The receptor comes from a man aged 50 or older in good health and CMV-seropositive. J is TRBJ2-7 and V is TRBV11-2; a weak D match, TRBD2 (5 bases). Sequencing was performed on PBMCs. The CDR3 coding sequence is TGTGCCAGCAGCCAAGGACTGATCTACGAGCAGTACGTC. Protein sequence: CASSQGLIYEQYV.